Here is one T cell receptor (beta chain) with its context. What it recognizes is unknown. This specimen belongs to a study of shared clonotypes between healthy human individuals. Each of the donors was a healthy adult who was HIV-negative and had not had a recent acute infection or vaccination. Findings of the study overall: Clonotypes which were not shared had lower generation probabilities than clonotypes that all four donors shared.

The CDR3 sequence is 11 residues long. Trimming shortened V by 6 bases and J by 8 bases, and 7 bases separated the two germline ends. The germline gives CDR1 WSHSY, CDR2 SAAADI. Genomic DNA per cell subset filled all wells of several immunoSEQ plates. Sequenced by immunoSEQ multiplex PCR; TCRdb stores in-frame clones only, minus some. Here the sample spans roughly 2.6 million clones, more than 90% being singletons. Input material: naive CD4+ T cells sorted from blood. Subset given: CD45RA+ positively selected. The clonotype was recovered from a man aged 18 to 30 in good health. The V and J genes are TRBV10-2 and TRBJ1-4; D not certain. This CDR3 is CASSVYEKLFF. In DNA form, the CDR3 reads TGCGCCAGCAGCGTATACGAAAAACTGTTTTTT.